This TCR beta chain stems from a study of blood T cell repertoires in COVID-19. The CDR3 contains 13 residues. V shed 5 bases and J shed 9 bases, with 17 bases lying between them. Germline V gives CDR1 LNHNV, CDR2 YYDKDF (reference sequence). Libraries were prepared by immunoSEQ multiplex PCR; TCRdb keeps only in-frame clonotypes and omits some of them. The sample has over 200,000 clones; approximately 87% are singletons. The material sequenced was peripheral blood. This receptor was identified in a man aged 55 to 70 who had recovered from COVID-19. The J gene is TRBJ2-7, the V gene TRBV15; D might be TRBD2 (6 bases). This chain's CDR3 is CATSRDSTQGQYF. DNA for the CDR3: TGTGCCACCAGCCGGGACTCCACTCAAGGGCAGTACTTC.